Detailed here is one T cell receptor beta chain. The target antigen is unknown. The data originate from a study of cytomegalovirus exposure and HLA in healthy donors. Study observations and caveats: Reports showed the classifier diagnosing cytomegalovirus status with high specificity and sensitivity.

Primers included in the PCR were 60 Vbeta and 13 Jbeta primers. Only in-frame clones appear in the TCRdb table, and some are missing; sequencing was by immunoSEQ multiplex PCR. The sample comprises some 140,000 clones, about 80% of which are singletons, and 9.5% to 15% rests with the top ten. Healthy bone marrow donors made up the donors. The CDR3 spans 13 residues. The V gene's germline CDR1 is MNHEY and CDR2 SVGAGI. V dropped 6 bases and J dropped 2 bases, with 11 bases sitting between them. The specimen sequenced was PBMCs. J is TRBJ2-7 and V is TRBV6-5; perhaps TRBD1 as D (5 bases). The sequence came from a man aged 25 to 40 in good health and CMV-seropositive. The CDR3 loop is CASSLDSTYEQYF. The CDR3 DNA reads TGTGCCAGCAGCCTAGACAGTACCTACGAGCAGTACTTC.